This entry features one T cell receptor (beta chain) sequence. The clone's antigen remains unknown. Base quality data are lacking; no much larger clone is found one base away. Library construction relied on the immunoSEQ multiplex PCR assay. The multiplex PCR relied on a mix of 60 forward primers for TCR Vbeta segments and 13 reverse primers for TCR Jbeta segments. The CDR3 region of rearranged TCR beta genes was amplified from genomic DNA with a multiplex PCR assay. Amplified TCR beta libraries were sequenced as 87-base-pair reads on the Illumina HiSeq System. The authors' analysis ran thus. A later analysis tallied 70 million to 100 million unique TCR beta chains across the 666 repertoires, and approximately 11 million of those chains were shared by two or more donors. To remove PCR and sequencing errors, raw reads were error-corrected and collapsed into unique sequences using a nearest-neighbor algorithm that merged closely related sequences. To assign V, D and J gene segments, CDR3 sequences were aligned to IMGT reference sequences. For a sequence to be retained, a match of at least six nucleotides was required to both a V gene segment and a J gene segment. Rearrangements were called productive when the CDR3 lacked stop codons and stayed in frame with V and J; all others were non-productive. CDR3 was defined by IMGT convention, running from the second conserved V-encoded cysteine to the conserved J-encoded phenylalanine. The earlier analysis of some 550 of the donors excluded any sequence lacking an unambiguous match to a single V gene segment. In an earlier analysis of approximately 590 of the donors, a V segment was called functional when productive rearrangements were above 56.7%, and segregating when the standard deviation between donors exceeded 5%. To diagnose cytomegalovirus status from the catalog of TCR beta chain sequences, a statistical classification framework was built. A later analysis assigned V and J genes by comparing TCR nucleotide sequences with IMGT/GENE-DB human TR gene sequences. The TCRdist pipeline was used in a later analysis to assign CDR3 sequences and most-parsimonious VDJ recombination scenarios. In a later analysis, each TCR beta chain was defined by its CDR3 amino acid sequence together with its V-gene family, and reads lacking a unique V-gene family were excluded. To address suspected cross-contamination and a sequencing artifact, a later analysis removed some 620 highly shared, low-generation-probability nucleotide sequences. For each public chain, a later analysis derived a clonal expansion index from normalized ranks of inferred template counts within each repertoire. In a later analysis, generation probabilities were computed with a VDJ recombination model fitted to out-of-frame rearrangements, and the resulting probabilities were checked against IGoR. Hypergeometric tests were used in a later analysis to score TCR-TCR, TCR-HLA and TCR-CMV co-occurrence, with a repertoire-size bias correction applied to the TCR pairs. In a later analysis, false discovery rates were estimated by permuting HLA or CMV assignments 20 times. In a later analysis, co-occurring TCRs were grouped with DBSCAN, and TCRdist sequence similarity was added when clustering was performed within HLA-allele-positive subsets. For co-occurrence clustering, repertoires with fewer than 30,000 or more than 120,000 public chains were excluded, along with five repertoires with anomalous nucleotide sharing. Not all clones reach the TCRdb copy of this immuneACCESS table, which keeps in-frame sequences only. Checked studies attribute under half of the gap to unresolved V genes and leave the rest unexplained. That table gives V, J and clone size, and the DNA gave D and trimming. The sample profile shows some 150,000 clones; roughly four fifths of them were found once. Roughly 3.1% of the sample is taken by the ten largest.

The data originate from a study of cytomegalovirus exposure and HLA in healthy donors (dated by TCRdb to about 2017). Concerning the study at large: An earlier analysis of several hundred of the donors reported roughly 300 Gb of sequence data and around 110 million unique TCR beta sequences obtained from around 180 million T cells. The study combined high-throughput TCR immunosequencing, statistical association of individual TCRs with disease status, and machine learning to predict cytomegalovirus infection status. A later analysis re-analyzed previously published TCR beta repertoires from 600 to 850 donors and added high-resolution HLA genotyping to study TCR occurrence patterns. In the later analysis, no new phenotypic data were used to find candidate immune exposures; instead, reliance was placed on TCR beta sequences and their occurrence across donors. Donor age, sex, ethnicity and CMV serostatus were compiled together with the repertoire data. On average, around 200,000 unique TCR beta nucleotide sequences were sequenced per donor among about 400 genotyped donors of the cohort, with 15% to 20% of those sequences being non-productive. Typing coverage varied by locus: roughly 629-630 donors for A, B, C, DRB1 and DQB1; approximately 500 for DQA1; more than 600 for DPA1; some 470 for DPB1. A separate validation cohort of more than 100 different subjects was used in addition to the 666-subject first cohort. Roughly five DR-DQ haplotypes were handled as single units for association and clustering because linkage in the cohort was strong. The genetic ancestry cluster associated with self-reported Caucasian donors included roughly four fifths of the 398 genotyped donors. The study was designed to test whether signatures of past pathogen exposure could be identified by cataloging public T cell receptors. Both class I and class II loci were covered by HLA typing, at four-digit resolution. Roughly 300 gigabases of sequencing data and around 80 million unique TCR sequences made up an early release that covered fewer than 650 HLA-typed donors. An earlier analysis of approximately 580 of the donors used high-throughput TCR beta sequencing to judge whether each TCR beta V gene segment behaved as functional or pseudogenic. All discovery cohort repertoires had been generated on a single sequencing platform. The study used immunosequencing to profile the T cell repertoires of about 670 subjects and linked those repertoires to cytomegalovirus serostatus. Genome-wide SNP genotypes for about 65% of the 666 donors were used in a later genetic analysis, which treated that subset as a discovery cohort.

Points the paper makes about the study in general: According to a later genetic analysis, donors in an Asian-associated ancestry cluster had fewer N-insertions in productive TCRs than the approximately 700-donor mean. A further reported finding was that TCR beta sequences accurately predicted the HLA-A and HLA-B alleles for most subjects in the first cohort. A cluster of highly shared sequence variants was judged likely to be a technical artifact of the sequencing pipeline. Immune exposure information for the cohort was limited to CMV serostatus. Compared with equally common non-associated chains, HLA-associated TCR beta chains in a later analysis were more clonally expanded and had lower generation probabilities. In an earlier analysis of about 550 of the donors, most TCR beta V segments were observed in productive rearrangements about 87% or about 30% of the time, broadly matching IMGT annotations. A total of 164 TCR beta chains were listed by the study as associated with cytomegalovirus. The authors suggested that the approach could potentially be generalized to other disease states and immunological phenotypes. Most CMV-associated TCR beta chains appeared to be HLA-restricted in a later analysis, and the HLA associations seemed to be driven largely by CMV exposure. Only TCR beta chains were sequenced in this cohort, and the absence of alpha or paired-chain data limited detectable features. Roughly uniform sequencing depth across donors was assumed in presence/absence analyses, although this assumption may not hold. About 17 rarely observed V segments, including chromosome 9 orphons, were excluded from the earlier analysis of approximately 600 of the donors because counts were too low. The 87-base-pair reads could not distinguish some IMGT-functional V segments, including TRBV6-2 and TRBV6-3, so those segments were excluded. In a later analysis, TCR association rates were found to vary across HLA loci, with the most associated TCRs seen for DRB1 alleles and the fewest for HLA-C alleles. A later genetic analysis associated a missense DCLRE1C variant with V-gene and J-gene trimming of TCR beta chains, and an independent cohort replicated the association. Specific HLA alleles were associated with some 15,000 TCR beta sequences at a false discovery rate of 0.05 in a later analysis. The classifier was reported to diagnose cytomegalovirus status with high specificity and sensitivity in both the original cohort and the validation cohort. Correlated functional status among segregating V segments might reflect linkage disequilibrium, but an unknown experimental factor could not be ruled out. In vitro tests confirmed that a few of the cytomegalovirus-associated TCR beta chains recognize cytomegalovirus antigens. Most TCR sequences were observed very rarely across donors, whereas some public TCRs were present in many individuals. In a later analysis, several top co-occurrence clusters were reported to appear linked to parvovirus B19, influenza, CMV and Epstein-Barr virus. Because some donors lacked HLA typing at each locus, the association tests relied only on the typed subset. Strong co-occurrence of HLA alleles, especially DR and DQ, made assigning TCR associations to individual alleles difficult.

CDR1 and CDR2 (MNHEY, SVGAGI) derive from the germline V gene. Counted from cysteine to phenylalanine, this CDR3 has 16 amino acids. Left in the record is the CDR3 DNA by itself, 48 bases read in frame from the first base. Germline trimming amounts to 6 bases on V and 1 base on J, with 10 as the count of junction bases outside the gene matches. The cohort consisted of 650 to 700 healthy bone marrow donors. Cohort members were all nominally healthy when sampled, although unrecorded immune exposures were likely present. The donor was CMV seropositive and belonged to the group of about 290 seropositive cohort members. A peripheral blood sample was collected from each donor, and TCR beta sequencing was performed on peripheral blood mononuclear cells. Genomic DNA was extracted from the blood cell samples with the Qiagen DNeasy Blood Extraction Kit.

The TCR sequence derives from a man between 18 and 35 years old in good health and CMV-seropositive. In this chain, TRBV6-5 is recombined with TRBJ2-7; 9 junctional bases match TRBD1. Sequencing was carried out using PBMCs. This receptor has the CDR3 CASSYDRDRVSYEQYF. In nucleotides, the sequence is TGTGCCAGCAGCTACGACCGGGACAGGGTGTCCTACGAGCAGTACTTC.